The rows below give T cell receptor beta chains drawn from one sample of a study of vaccination and CD4 T cells after COVID-19. Via MiXCR, TCRdb re-called the PCR reads, giving one row per CDR3 protein. This table holds around 20,000 distinct CDR3 sequences, over 45% found once. Their antigen targets remain unknown. The sample was cultured CD4+ T cells from blood. The receptors originated from a human donor with COVID-19. CDR3s include the opening cysteine and the closing phenylalanine or tryptophan. A D gene is named only where the DNA matches it firmly. The size entry is marked missing in some rows and otherwise reads once, few, many or a size class.

J gene	D gene	V gene	clone size	CDR3 DNA	CDR3 protein
TRBJ1-1	-	TRBV9	-	TGTGCCAGCAGCCCACAGGGCCGATTGAACACTGAAGCTTTCTTT	CASSPQGRLNTEAFF
TRBJ2-2	-	TRBV20-1	-	TGCAGTGCCGGCGGGGCCCTGAACACCGGGGAGCTGTTTTTT	CSAGGALNTGELFF
TRBJ2-2	TRBD2	TRBV11-3	-	TGTGCCAGCAGCTTACGGCTAGCGGGCACCGGGGAGCTGTTTTTT	CASSLRLAGTGELFF
TRBJ1-6	-	TRBV5-4	-	TGTGCCAGCAACGGGACTCCTATGTATAATTCACCCCTCCACTTT	CASNGTPMYNSPLHF
TRBJ2-3	TRBD1	TRBV9	-	TGTGCCAGCAGCCCACAGGGGAATACGCAGTATTTT	CASSPQGNTQYF
TRBJ1-5	-	TRBV7-2	few	TGTGCCAGCAGCTTGGAACAGGGACGCAATCAGCCCCAGCATTTT	CASSLEQGRNQPQHF
TRBJ1-2	-	TRBV27	-	TGTGCCACCCATGGGGCCAACTATGGCTACACCTTC	CATHGANYGYTF
TRBJ2-3	TRBD2	TRBV30	few	TGTGCCTGGAGTGTAGCGGGGGGAACAGATACGCAGTATTTT	CAWSVAGGTDTQYF
TRBJ1-2	-	TRBV19	-	TGTGCCAGTAGTATAGATTCCGGGACGGGCTACACCTTC	CASSIDSGTGYTF
TRBJ2-6	TRBD1	TRBV27	-	TGTGTCAGCAGTCCATCCGGGACAGGGGGCTCTGGGGCCAACGTCCTGACTTTC	CVSSPSGTGGSGANVLTF
TRBJ2-7	-	TRBV12-3/TRBV12-4	-	TGTGCCAGGACCTACGAGCAGTACTTC	CARTYEQYF
TRBJ2-3	-	TRBV6-5	few	TGTGCCAGCAGTTACTTGGTCGCAGATACGCAGTATTTT	CASSYLVADTQYF
TRBJ2-7	-	TRBV6-1	few	TGTGCCAGCAGCCAGGCTACGTCCTACGAGCAGTACTTC	CASSQATSYEQYF
TRBJ1-2	-	TRBV6-5	few	TGTGCCAGCAGCTACCAGGTCGGAGTTAACTATGGCTACACCTTC	CASSYQVGVNYGYTF